The 24 T cell receptor beta chains reported below all come from one sample, sequenced in a study of T cells in Graves' hyperthyroidism and ophthalmopathy. Template material for amplifying TCR beta CDR3 regions consisted of RNA transcripts. The primer set for the first-round RT-PCR of the TCR CDR3 was HTBI. TCRdb redid the calling of the multiplex PCR reads with MiXCR, one entry per CDR3 protein. In the table there are under 450,000 distinct CDR3 sequences, about 13% of which are singletons. Sequencing was done on a sample of blood. Every receptor here comes from a man aged 30-40 years with Graves' hyperthyroidism that later progressed to Graves' ophthalmopathy.

This rearrangement joins TRBV25-1 to TRBJ1-4; D is undetermined. This CDR3 is built from 15 residues. V lost 3 bases to trimming and J lost 4 bases, with 12 bases between them. Germline V gene sequence: CDR1 MGHDK, CDR2 SYGVNS. Written as DNA, the CDR3 is TGTGCCAGCAGTGAGCGGGGTGGAGTTAATGAAAAACTGTTTTTT. This gives the protein CASSERGGVNEKLFF.

This clonotype was detected many times. This chain joins TRBV10-3 and TRBJ1-5; a weak D match, TRBD1 (5 bases). V lost 0 bases and J lost 4, with 10 bases in between. The CDR3 has 15 amino acids. Germline V lookup: CDR1 ENHRY, CDR2 SYGVKD. DNA for the CDR3: TGTGCCATCAGTGAGTCACGACAGCCGAATCAGCCCCAGCATTTT. Translated, it gives CAISESRQPNQPQHF.

This clonotype was picked up many times. The chain employs TRBV28 and TRBJ1-2; D is ambiguous. CDR3 length: 14 residues. V lost 2 bases to trimming and J lost 4 bases, with 11 bases between them. Germline-derived CDR1 and CDR2 are MDHEN and SYDVKM. This CDR3 reads CASSLVGSSYGYTF. The CDR3 DNA reads as TGTGCCAGCAGTTTAGTAGGCAGCAGCTATGGCTACACCTTC.

The sample holds many counts of this clonotype. The chain links TRBV7-9 to TRBJ2-5, with D possibly being TRBD1 or TRBD2 (6 bases each). CDR1 is SEHNR, CDR2 FQNEAQ, per germline (reference sequence). V dropped 1 base and J dropped 3 bases, with 9 bases sitting between them. The CDR3 sequence is 14 residues long. CDR3 in DNA: TGTGCCAGCAGCTTAGGGGGGGCCAAAGAGACCCAGTACTTC. This gives the protein CASSLGGAKETQYF.

In this sample, this clonotype turned up many times. The V and J genes are TRBV10-3 and TRBJ2-3, with TRBD2 matching over 15 bases. Germline values: CDR1 ENHRY, CDR2 SYGVKD. Trimming cost V 4 bases and J 1 base; bases outside gene matches: 3. This CDR3 has 17 residues. CDR3 sequence: CAISAGTSGGRTDTQYF. The CDR3 nucleotides read TGTGCCATCAGTGCCGGGACTAGCGGGGGGCGCACAGATACGCAGTATTTT.

This chain links TRBV11-2 with TRBJ2-7, with 8 bases identical to TRBD2. The length of the CDR3 is 15 residues. The V gene end was trimmed by 1 base and the J gene end by 3 bases; junction bases not matched to a gene: 5. The germline CDR1 and CDR2 sequences are SGHAT and FQNNGV. The CDR3 DNA is TGTGCCAGCAGCTTAGTGAGCGGGGGCAACTACGAGCAGTACTTC. This gives the protein CASSLVSGGNYEQYF.

This clonotype was counted between two and nine times. This sequence joins TRBV19 and TRBJ1-5; D not resolved. V lost 3 bases and J lost 6, with 15 bases in between. This CDR3 has 15 residues. Per the germline V gene, CDR1 is LNHDA and CDR2 is SQIVND (reference sequence). CDR3 bases: TGTGCCAGTAGTATCGCTATCGGGGTCCCTCAGCCCCAGCATTTT. It yields the protein CASSIAIGVPQPQHF.

The chain has TRBV13 and TRBJ2-7, with TRBD1 matching 9 bases. Germline CDR1 is PRHDT and CDR2 is FYEKMQ (reference sequence). The CDR3 covers 14 residues. The V gene end was trimmed by 5 bases and the J gene end by 4 bases; junction bases not matched to a gene: 6. CDR3 region: CASSQSGQGYEQYF. CDR3 sequence (DNA): TGTGCCAGCAGCCAAAGCGGACAGGGGTACGAGCAGTACTTC.

The genes are TRBV20-1 and TRBJ2-1; 9 bases match TRBD2. J gave up 3 bases and V 3 bases, and 6 bases lay outside the gene matches. Germline V gene sequence: CDR1 DFQATT, CDR2 SNEGSKA (reference sequence). CDR3 length: 15 amino acids. CDR3 region: CSASLLAGNYNEQFF. The DNA for the CDR3 is TGCAGTGCTAGCCTCCTAGCGGGGAACTACAATGAGCAGTTCTTC.

The table lists this clonotype with many counts. V is TRBV30 and J is TRBJ2-7; 7 nucleotides line up with TRBD2. The CDR3 extends over 14 amino acids. Germline V gives CDR1 GTSNPN, CDR2 SVGIG (reference sequence). With 0 bases clipped from V and 5 bases from J, the junction kept 7 bases outside the gene matches. In nucleotides, the CDR3 is TGTGCCTGGAGTGTTGTAGGGAGGGTGCACGAGCAGTACTTC. Translating it yields CAWSVVGRVHEQYF.

This clonotype was observed at least ten times. This chain uses TRBV3-1 with TRBJ2-5; no reliable D call. Looked up from germline, CDR1 is LGHDT and CDR2 is YNNKEL (reference sequence). Deletions cut 5 bases from V and 1 base from J, with 11 bases between. The CDR3 has 14 amino acids. Here the CDR3 reads CASSTRRFQETQYF. Written as DNA, the CDR3 is TGTGCCAGCAGCACCAGACGGTTCCAAGAGACCCAGTACTTC.

This clonotype showed up many times. The rearrangement links TRBV11-3 to TRBJ2-7; 7 nucleotides match TRBD1. This CDR3 has 13 amino acids. Looked up from germline, CDR1 is SGHNT and CDR2 is YENEEA. V was pared by 6 bases and J by 6 bases, with 8 bases of the junction left unmatched. CDR3 DNA: TGTGCCAGCAGACGACAGGGAGTCGGCGAGCAGTACTTC. It translates to CASRRQGVGEQYF.

This clonotype was found many times. The genes are TRBV28 and TRBJ1-5; D perhaps matches TRBD1 (5 bases). Germline-derived CDR1 and CDR2 are MDHEN and SYDVKM. The CDR3 sequence is 15 residues long. V shed 6 bases and J shed 5 bases, with 17 bases lying between them. The CDR3 nucleotides read TGTGCCAGCAGATGGGGCAGGCGCCTCTATCAGCCCCAGCATTTT. It specifies CASRWGRRLYQPQHF. Full variable domain (remainder filled in from reference TRBV28 and TRBJ1-5): DVKVTQSSRYLVKRTGEKVFLECVQDMDHENMFWYRQDPGLGLRLIYFSYDVKMKEKGDIPEGYSVSREKKERFSLILESASTNQTSMYLCASRWGRRLYQPQHFGDGTRLSIL.

This clonotype was observed a few times. This sequence joins TRBV13 and TRBJ1-2; the D is unclear. Germline V gives CDR1 PRHDT, CDR2 FYEKMQ (reference sequence). CDR3 length equals 12 residues. Trimming left V 2 bases short and J 8 bases short, with 9 bases between. Written as DNA, the CDR3 is TGTGCCAGCAGCTTATTCCCGGGAGGCTACACCTTC. It specifies CASSLFPGGYTF.

This clonotype came up many times. This chain links TRBV11-3 with TRBJ2-1; 7 nucleotides agree with TRBD2. CDR1 and CDR2 (germline): SGHNT, YENEEA. With V trimmed by 0 bases and J by 6 bases, 2 bases remained unmatched. The CDR3 is 14 residues long. The CDR3 loop is CASSLDGLVNEQFF. The CDR3 nucleotides are TGTGCCAGCAGCTTAGATGGACTAGTCAATGAGCAGTTCTTC.

This chain joins TRBV5-1 and TRBJ1-2; D remains unclear. Trimming cost V 5 bases and J 4 bases, with 15 bases left between them. Germline V CDR1 and CDR2: SGHRS, YFSETQ. CDR3 length: 14 amino acids. The CDR3 is CASSPSGLGYGYTF. CDR3 DNA sequence: TGCGCCAGCAGTCCTAGTGGGTTAGGCTATGGCTACACCTTC.

This clonotype was seen repeatedly, ten times or more. The rearrangement joins TRBV18 to TRBJ1-1, with a possible D match to TRBD1 (6 bases). The CDR3 has 14 residues. The germline V gene encodes CDR1 KGHSH and CDR2 LQKENI. Trimming shortened V by 4 bases and J by 8 bases, and 17 bases separated the two germline ends. DNA of the CDR3: TGTGCCAGCTCACACCTGGACAGAACAGTAGAAGCTTTCTTT. Amino acid sequence: CASSHLDRTVEAFF.

Ten or more counts support this clonotype. The rearrangement links TRBV20-1 to TRBJ1-5, with a tentative D call TRBD1 (6 bases). Trimming shortened V by 3 bases and J by 1 base, and 10 bases separated the two germline ends. There are 14 residues in the CDR3. Germline values: CDR1 DFQATT, CDR2 SNEGSKA (reference sequence). The CDR3 reads CSARKGGSNQPQHF. Here the CDR3 DNA reads TGCAGTGCTAGGAAGGGGGGGAGCAATCAGCCCCAGCATTTT.

This clonotype was recorded many times. This sequence joins TRBV11-2 and TRBJ2-7; possibly TRBD1 for D (6 bases). CDR1 SGHAT and CDR2 FQNNGV come from the germline V gene. This CDR3 region has 12 residues. Trimming took 5 bases from V and 4 from J, leaving 9 bases between them. CDR3 sequence: CASSRDIYEQYF. DNA of the CDR3: TGTGCCAGCAGCCGGGACATTTACGAGCAGTACTTC.

The table lists this clonotype with a few counts. The V and J genes are TRBV10-2 and TRBJ1-2, with TRBD1 as a possible D gene (6 bases). This CDR3 comprises 15 residues. Germline V gene sequence: CDR1 WSHSY, CDR2 SAAADI. V was trimmed by 6 bases and J by 3 bases, leaving 17 bases between them. The CDR3 protein is CASSGMSGGHYGYTF. The CDR3 nucleotides read TGCGCCAGCAGCGGGATGTCGGGGGGGCACTATGGCTACACCTTC.

The rearrangement uses TRBV19 and TRBJ1-2, with TRBD1 identical over 7 bases. V lost 5 bases to trimming and J lost 6 bases; unmatched junction nucleotides: 9. The CDR3 loop spans 14 amino acids. Germline V gene lookup returns CDR1 LNHDA and CDR2 SQIVND (reference sequence). The CDR3 DNA sequence: TGTGCCAGTAGTCCCCGGGACAGTGACCATGGCTACACCTTC. Residues: CASSPRDSDHGYTF.

The chain uses TRBV6-1 and TRBJ1-5; the D gene is possibly TRBD1 (6 bases). This CDR3 has 14 amino acids. The ends were cut back, 9 bases at V and 0 bases at J, with 12 bases in the middle. Germline V gene lookup returns CDR1 MNHNS and CDR2 SASEGT. The CDR3 sequence: CASLTGFSNQPQHF. The CDR3 DNA is TGTGCCAGTTTAACAGGGTTTAGCAATCAGCCCCAGCATTTT.

This clonotype has ten or more counts. The chain carries TRBV10-3 and TRBJ2-6; 10 nucleotides agree with TRBD1. The CDR3 loop spans 17 amino acids. The germline gives CDR1 ENHRY, CDR2 SYGVKD. Unmatched junction bases numbered 9, after V lost 7 bases and J lost 3 bases. The CDR3 loop reads CAITQGQGGVGANVLTF. The CDR3 nucleotides read TGTGCCATCACCCAAGGACAGGGGGGAGTTGGGGCCAACGTCCTGACTTTC.

This clonotype was picked up a small number of times. This chain links TRBV4-1 with TRBJ1-1, with D uncertain. V lost 0 bases and J 8 bases, leaving 13 bases between the germline ends. Germline V gene data show CDR1 as MGHRA and CDR2 as YSYEKL. The length of the CDR3 is 14 residues. CDR3 region: CASSQEEPRAEAFF. CDR3 nucleotide sequence: TGCGCCAGCAGCCAAGAGGAGCCTCGTGCCGAAGCTTTCTTT.